One TCR beta chain is described in this entry. Its antigen is unidentified. This sample stems from a study of T-cell reconstitution after alpha-beta-depleted transplantation in children. The TCRbeta library incorporated unique molecular identifiers. TCRdb reprocessed the PCR reads via MiXCR and lists one record per CDR3 protein. Here the sample spans fewer than 350,000 distinct CDR3 sequences, about 9.5% being singletons. Notes on the study in general: After transplant, at about two months, alpha-beta T cells were reportedly derived from several hundred expanded graft clones. Some patients owed their high day-60 TCRbeta diversity to surviving recipient T cells and thymic progenitors. T-cell numbers and diversity one year post-transplant derived largely from freshly generated T cells.

The sample here was PBMCs, taken before TCRalphabeta/CD19-depleted stem cell transplant. This TCR derives from a boy in the first two years of life with acute myeloid leukemia, due to receive a stem cell transplant.

The CDR3 DNA reads TGCGCCAGCAGCCAAACGGGTTCCTATGGCTACACCTTC. As protein: CASSQTGSYGYTF. The J gene is TRBJ1-2, the V gene TRBV4-3; D not resolved. V gave up 2 bases and J gave up 4 bases, with 8 bases separating them. Germline assignment: CDR1 LGHNA and CDR2 YSLEER. The length of the CDR3 is 13 residues.